This TCR beta chain was identified in a study of shared clonotypes between healthy human individuals. General observations from the study: An anticipated effect of sequencing depth on clonotype sharing among donors was recognized.

Germline V gene data show CDR1 as SGDLS and CDR2 as YYNGEE. V was shortened by 3 bases and J by 0 bases, with 13 bases between the two germline ends. CDR3 length: 16 amino acids. This clone came up a few times. Its antigen remains unidentified. Assay: immunoSEQ multiplex PCR; the TCRdb copy retains only in-frame clones and omits some. The profile covers fewer than 550,000 clones, with roughly 79% appearing a single time and approximately 12% taken by the ten largest. V and J are TRBV9 and TRBJ1-3, with D maybe TRBD1 (6 bases). The sequence was collected from a middle-aged woman in good health. Some clones in this sample may be carry-over from other donors' samples. The sample was PBMCs. CDR3 nucleotide sequence: TGTGCCAGCAGCGCGGGACACTTCTTCTCTGGAAACACCATATATTTT. It is translated as CASSAGHFFSGNTIYF.